Each of the 20 T cell receptor beta chains below was sequenced from the same sample in a study of control samples from healthy donors and cancer patients (TCRdb year 2020). Preparation of the library involved the immunoSEQ multiplex PCR assay. TCRdb took over this immuneACCESS table, retaining in-frame rearrangements with V and J assigned. Such tables are incomplete; in checked studies, under half of the missing clones stem from an unresolved V gene, and the remainder is unexplained. The sample has 210,000 or so clones on record, 91% of them singletons. The ten most abundant clones make up 1.8% of the sample. Sequencing was carried out using blood. The receptors stem from a man aged 25 to 40 in good health.

The chain links TRBV7-9 to TRBJ1-2, with 7 bases fitting TRBD1. Per the germline V gene, CDR1 is SEHNR and CDR2 is FQNEAQ (reference sequence). The CDR3 has 11 amino acids. With V trimmed by 1 base and J by 12 bases, 2 bases remained unmatched. CDR3 amino acids: CASSLGQGNTF. The CDR3 nucleotides read TGTGCCAGCAGCTTAGGACAGGGCAACACCTTC.

V and J are TRBV24-1 and TRBJ1-2, with a weak D call TRBD1 (5 bases). The CDR3 totals 15 residues. In germline, CDR1 is KGHDR, CDR2 SFDVKD. Deletions cut 3 bases from V and 4 bases from J, with 14 bases between. The chain's CDR3 is CATSDGSWGGYGYTF. Written as DNA, the CDR3 is TGTGCCACCAGTGATGGCTCCTGGGGCGGCTATGGCTACACCTTC.

The chain employs TRBV2 and TRBJ2-1; D might be TRBD1 or TRBD2, each matching 6 bases. V was shortened by 6 bases and J by 2 bases, with 11 bases between the two germline ends. In germline, CDR1 is SNHLY, CDR2 FYNNEI. The CDR3 spans 14 residues. CDR3 nucleotides: TGTGCCAGCAGGTACGGGGGCCCCTACAATGAGCAGTTCTTC. Protein sequence: CASRYGGPYNEQFF. The full variable domain, with the rest looked up from reference TRBV2 and TRBJ2-1, is EPEVTQTPSHQVTQMGQEVILRCVPISNHLYFYWYRQILGQKVEFLVSFYNNEISEKSEIFDDQFSVERPDGSNFTLKIRSTKLEDSAMYFCASRYGGPYNEQFFGPGTRLTVL.

This chain links TRBV5-1 with TRBJ1-1, with D tentatively TRBD1 (6 bases). The CDR3 consists of 16 residues. CDR1 and CDR2 from the germline V gene are SGHRS and YFSETQ. Trimming cost V 4 bases and J 3 bases, with 19 bases left between them. The CDR3 loop reads CASSRNQQGSHTEAFF. The CDR3 region has the DNA TGCGCCAGCAGCCGGAACCAACAGGGTAGTCACACTGAAGCTTTCTTT.

This clone has ten or more counts. The chain recombines TRBV11-2 with TRBJ1-5, with D unclear. The CDR3 runs 13 residues. CDR1 and CDR2 (germline): SGHAT, FQNNGV. The germline V and J ends were trimmed by 8 bases and 3 bases, with 11 bases remaining between them. The CDR3 DNA is TGTGCCAGCTCCCAAGGTGACAATCAGCCCCAGCATTTT. Translated, it gives CASSQGDNQPQHF.

V gene TRBV12-3 or TRBV12-4 combines with J gene TRBJ1-6; D ambiguous. The ends were cut back, 4 bases at V and 7 bases at J, with 5 bases in the middle. The CDR3 sequence is 12 residues long. CDR3 sequence: CASSSMNSPLHF. In nucleotides, the CDR3 is TGTGCCAGCAGTTCCATGAATTCACCCCTCCACTTT.

V usage is TRBV7-9 and J usage is TRBJ1-5, with TRBD1 matching 7 bases. V lost 5 bases, J lost 0 bases, and 7 bases stayed unmatched. The CDR3 totals 16 residues. Per germline, CDR1 SEHNR and CDR2 FQNEAQ (reference sequence). The CDR3 region is CASSPGGGNSNQPQHF. The CDR3, as DNA: TGTGCCAGCAGCCCAGGGGGAGGGAATAGCAATCAGCCCCAGCATTTT.

The gene calls are TRBV10-3 and TRBJ1-5, with D possibly matching TRBD1 (6 bases). The germline V gene encodes CDR1 ENHRY and CDR2 SYGVKD. The V end was cut by 0 bases, the J end by 2 bases, with 14 bases between. The CDR3 runs 17 residues. The CDR3 bases are TGTGCCATCAGTGAGTCAGGGGGGGACAACCGCAATCAGCCCCAGCATTTT. It specifies CAISESGGDNRNQPQHF.

V is TRBV3-1 (or the pseudogene TRBV3-2) and J is TRBJ2-2; D unclear. This CDR3 is built from 15 residues. V was shortened by 0 bases and J by 1 base, with 6 bases between the two germline ends. CDR1 is LGHDT and CDR2 is YNNKEL in the germline V gene (reference sequence). The CDR3 DNA sequence: TGTGCCAGCAGCCAAGATATAGGGAACACCGGGGAGCTGTTTTTT. This translates into CASSQDIGNTGELFF.

V and J are TRBV29-1 and TRBJ2-7, with TRBD1 identical over 9 bases. V shed 3 bases and J 0 bases; nucleotides not matched to a gene: 6. This CDR3 has 15 amino acids. Per the germline V gene, CDR1 is SQVTM and CDR2 is ANQGSEA. The CDR3 here is CSVEYDRGSSYEQYF. CDR3 sequence (DNA): TGCAGCGTTGAGTATGACAGGGGGTCCTCCTACGAGCAGTACTTC.

The chain employs TRBV4-1 and TRBJ1-6; tentatively, D is TRBD1 (6 bases). Deletions cut 3 bases from V and 10 bases from J, with 16 bases between. The CDR3 spans 15 residues. Germline lookup yields CDR1 MGHRA and CDR2 YSYEKL. The CDR3 sequence: CASSQISGVGSPLHF. CDR3 DNA sequence: TGCGCCAGCAGCCAGATATCAGGGGTGGGCTCACCCCTCCACTTT.

The chain links TRBV2 to TRBJ1-6; perhaps TRBD1 as D (5 bases). The germline CDR1 and CDR2 sequences are SNHLY and FYNNEI. This CDR3 contains 15 residues. The V gene lost 6 bases and the J gene lost 8 bases, with 17 bases spanning the gap. In nucleotides, the CDR3 is TGTGCCAGCAGCGAACGACAGACTGCCTATTCACCCCTCCACTTT. Amino acid sequence: CASSERQTAYSPLHF.

The V and J genes are TRBV12-3 or TRBV12-4 and TRBJ1-1; no clear D gene. Trimming stripped 4 bases from V and 1 base from J, with 7 bases between. This CDR3 has 13 residues. CDR3 coding DNA: TGTGCCAGCAGTTATCAACCGAACACTGAAGCTTTCTTT. Encoded protein: CASSYQPNTEAFF.

The chain recombines TRBV5-6 with TRBJ1-1; D is possibly TRBD1 (5 bases). The CDR3 contains 14 residues. Trimming cost V 7 bases and J 4 bases, with 17 bases left between them. In germline, CDR1 is SGHDT, CDR2 YYEEEE. Here the CDR3 reads CASFKGPGGTEAFF. As DNA, the CDR3 is TGTGCCAGCTTTAAGGGCCCGGGGGGCACTGAAGCTTTCTTT. The full variable domain, completed using reference TRBV5-6 and TRBJ1-1, is DAGVTQSPTHLIKTRGQQVTLRCSPKSGHDTVSWYQQALGQGPQFIFQYYEEEERQRGNFPDRFSGHQFPNYSSELNVNALLLGDSALYLCASFKGPGGTEAFFGQGTRLTVV.

This clone was recorded once. The rearrangement links TRBV28 to TRBJ2-3; D is unclear. Germline V gene data show CDR1 as MDHEN and CDR2 as SYDVKM. This CDR3 region has 15 residues. The V gene lost 7 bases and the J gene lost 5 bases, with 19 bases spanning the gap. CDR3 nucleotides: TGTGCCAGCAAAGGTGGGAACTCCTATGGAGATACGCAGTATTTT. This gives the protein CASKGGNSYGDTQYF.

This sequence joins TRBV5-1 and TRBJ2-3, with TRBD1 matching over 9 bases. CDR1 and CDR2 from the germline V gene are SGHRS and YFSETQ. The ends lost 5 bases at V and 2 bases at J; junction bases unmatched: 3. The CDR3 loop spans 14 amino acids. The CDR3 DNA is TGCGCCAGCAGTAGGGACAGGGACACAGATACGCAGTATTTT. It specifies CASSRDRDTDTQYF. Variable domain in full (rest from reference TRBV5-1 and TRBJ2-3): KAGVTQTPRYLIKTRGQQVTLSCSPISGHRSVSWYQQTPGQGLQFLFEYFSETQRNKGNFPGRFSGRQFSNSRSEMNVSTLELGDSALYLCASSRDRDTDTQYFGPGTRLTVL.

The chain combines TRBV6-4 with TRBJ1-1; 7 bases fit TRBD1. Germline-derived CDR1 and CDR2 are MRHNA and SNTAGT. The junction had 3 bases not matched to a gene; V was cut back by 3 bases and J by 5 bases. This CDR3 is built from 13 residues. The DNA for the CDR3 is TGTGCCAGCAGTGAGACAGGGCGGACTGAAGCTTTCTTT. Translating it yields CASSETGRTEAFF.

The chain links TRBV6-6 to TRBJ2-2; no clear D. CDR1 is MNHNY and CDR2 is SVGAGI in the germline V gene (reference sequence). The CDR3 extends over 12 amino acids. The V end was cut by 10 bases, the J end by 8 bases, with 14 bases between. In nucleotides, the CDR3 is TGTGCCACTTCCGTGGGCGGAGGGGAGCTGTTTTTT. It is translated as CATSVGGGELFF.

This clone was detected only once. This rearrangement joins TRBV29-1 to TRBJ1-3; no reliable D call. CDR3 size: 15 residues. V was cut by 1 base and J by 3 bases, with 13 bases left in between. CDR1 and CDR2 (germline): SQVTM, ANQGSEA. CDR3 region: CSVEATGTGGNTIYF. In nucleotides, the CDR3 is TGCAGCGTTGAAGCGACGGGAACTGGTGGAAACACCATATATTTT.

The rearrangement uses TRBV28 and TRBJ2-1; tentatively, D is TRBD1 (7 bases). V was trimmed by 10 bases and J by 4 bases, leaving 20 bases between them. The CDR3 totals 15 residues. Germline V gene lookup returns CDR1 MDHEN and CDR2 SYDVKM. The CDR3 loop is CATQGGGALYNEQFF. In nucleotides, the CDR3 is TGTGCCACCCAGGGGGGCGGGGCACTTTACAATGAGCAGTTCTTC.